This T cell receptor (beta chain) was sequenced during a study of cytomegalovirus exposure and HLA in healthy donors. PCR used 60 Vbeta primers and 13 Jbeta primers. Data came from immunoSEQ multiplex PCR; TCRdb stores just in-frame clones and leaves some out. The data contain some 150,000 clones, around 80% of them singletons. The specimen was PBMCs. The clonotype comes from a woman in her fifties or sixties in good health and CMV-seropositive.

The CDR3 region is CASSLGQSGELFF. The CDR3 DNA reads TGTGCCAGCAGCTTAGGCCAGTCCGGGGAGCTGTTTTTT. The chain employs TRBV7-3 and TRBJ2-2; D is undetermined. Germline CDR1 is SGHTA and CDR2 is FQGTGA. There are 13 residues in the CDR3. V gave up 2 bases and J gave up 6 bases, with 7 bases separating them.